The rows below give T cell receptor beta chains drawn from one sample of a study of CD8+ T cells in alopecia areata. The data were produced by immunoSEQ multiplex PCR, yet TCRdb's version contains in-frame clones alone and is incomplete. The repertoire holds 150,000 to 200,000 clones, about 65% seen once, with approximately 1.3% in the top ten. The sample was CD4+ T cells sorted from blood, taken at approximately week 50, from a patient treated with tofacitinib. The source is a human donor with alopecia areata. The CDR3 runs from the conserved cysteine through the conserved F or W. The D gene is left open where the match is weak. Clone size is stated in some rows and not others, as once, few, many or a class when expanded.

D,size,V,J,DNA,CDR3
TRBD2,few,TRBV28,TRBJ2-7,TGTGCCAGCAGTCCGGCGGGGGGGTTAGAGCAGTACTTC,CASSPAGGLEQYF
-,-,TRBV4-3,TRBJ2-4,TGCGCCAGCAGCCAAGAACTCGGCTTGCCCTCAGCCAAAAACATTCAGTACTTC,CASSQELGLPSAKNIQYF
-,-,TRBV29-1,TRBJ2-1,TGCAGCGTTGAATCAGGCAATGAGCAGTTCTTC,CSVESGNEQFF
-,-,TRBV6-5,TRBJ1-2,TGTGCCAGCAGGTCCCAGCAGGGAACGCAGGGCTACACCTTC,CASRSQQGTQGYTF
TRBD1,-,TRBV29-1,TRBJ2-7,TGCAGCGTAGACGGACAGGGAACCGAGCAGTACTTC,CSVDGQGTEQYF
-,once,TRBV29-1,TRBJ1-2,TGCAGCGTTGGTGAGGGGGGCTACACCTTC,CSVGEGGYTF
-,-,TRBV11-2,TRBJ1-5,TGTGCCAGCAGCATAAGAGGCAATCAGCCCCAGCATTTT,CASSIRGNQPQHF
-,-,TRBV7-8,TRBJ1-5,TGTGCCAGCAGCTCCGGAGGAAATCAGCCCCAGCATTTT,CASSSGGNQPQHF
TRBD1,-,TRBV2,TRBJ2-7,TGTGCCAGCAGTTTATACCGGGACAGCACCTACGAGCAGTACTTC,CASSLYRDSTYEQYF
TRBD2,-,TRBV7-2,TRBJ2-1,TGTGCCAGCAGCTTAGCGTCCACTAGCGGGGGGGCCGCGTTGGGTGAGCAGTTCTTC,CASSLASTSGGAALGEQFF
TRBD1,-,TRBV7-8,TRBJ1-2,TGTGCCAGCAGCCCACGGACCGGGACAGGGGGCATCTATGGCTACACCTTC,CASSPRTGTGGIYGYTF
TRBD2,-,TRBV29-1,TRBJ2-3,TGCAGCGTTGAGGTCTTCGGTGGGGCGGGGGGGCTCTCAGATACGCAGTATTTT,CSVEVFGGAGGLSDTQYF
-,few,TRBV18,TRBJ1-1,TGTGCCAGCTCACCACAAATGAACACTGAAGCTTTCTTT,CASSPQMNTEAFF
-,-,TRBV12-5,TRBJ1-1,TGTGCTAGTAACGGGATCACTGAAGCTTTCTTT,CASNGITEAFF
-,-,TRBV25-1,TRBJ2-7,TGTGCCAGCAGCCCCCAGGGCTCCTACGAGCAGTACTTC,CASSPQGSYEQYF
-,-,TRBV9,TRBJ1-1,TGTGCCAGCAGCGTCGGGACACAGCCCATGAACACTGAAGCTTTCTTT,CASSVGTQPMNTEAFF
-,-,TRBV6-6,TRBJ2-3,TGTGCCAGCAGTACCCGTCTAGATATTACAGATACGCAGTATTTT,CASSTRLDITDTQYF
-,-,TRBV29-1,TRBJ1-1,TGCAGCGTTGTCCCCAGGGTGAACACTGAAGCTTTCTTT,CSVVPRVNTEAFF
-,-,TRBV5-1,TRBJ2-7,TGCGCCAGCAGCGGAGAAGGGGTGGTCCCTTACGAGCAGTACTTC,CASSGEGVVPYEQYF
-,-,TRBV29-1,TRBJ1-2,TGCAGCGCCCTCTTCACTGATGGCTACACCTTC,CSALFTDGYTF
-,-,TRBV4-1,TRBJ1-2,TGCGCCAGCAGCCAAGAACAGTACAGGGATGGCTACACCTTC,CASSQEQYRDGYTF
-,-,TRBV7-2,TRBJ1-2,TGTGCCAGCAGCTTATCTCGTAGCTTACGCTATGGCTACACCTTC,CASSLSRSLRYGYTF
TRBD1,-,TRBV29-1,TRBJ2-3,TGCAGCGTAGGGAAGACCGGGACAGGCACAGATACGCAGTATTTT,CSVGKTGTGTDTQYF
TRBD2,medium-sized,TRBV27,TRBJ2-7,TGTGCCAGCAGTTTAACGGGGGGCTCCTACGAGCAGTACTTC,CASSLTGGSYEQYF
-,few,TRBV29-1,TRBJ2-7,TGCAGCGTTGTCCGACAGGCGGATGAGCAGTACTTC,CSVVRQADEQYF
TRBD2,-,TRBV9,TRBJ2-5,TGTGCCAGCAGCGCGTCTAGCGGGGTGGGAGAGACCCAGTACTTC,CASSASSGVGETQYF
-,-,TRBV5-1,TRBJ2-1,TGCGCCAGCAGCTTGGGCGCCCCGGGGAATGAGCAGTTCTTC,CASSLGAPGNEQFF
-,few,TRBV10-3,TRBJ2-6,TGTGCCATCAGGGGACCAGGGGGACTCTCTGGGGCCAACGTCCTGACTTTC,CAIRGPGGLSGANVLTF
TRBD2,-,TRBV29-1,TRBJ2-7,TGCAGCGTTGAAGTGCGGGGGAGGCTCGAGCAGTACTTC,CSVEVRGRLEQYF
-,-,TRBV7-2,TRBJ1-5,TGTGCCAGCAGCCCCAGGGTGGGGTTAACCAATCAGCCCCAGCATTTT,CASSPRVGLTNQPQHF
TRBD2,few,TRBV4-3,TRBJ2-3,TGCGCCAGCAGCCAAGCGCCAAGCGGGGTCACAGATACGCAGTATTTT,CASSQAPSGVTDTQYF
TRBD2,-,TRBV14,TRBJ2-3,TGTGCCAGCAGAGGACTAGCGGGGGGAGATACGCAGTATTTT,CASRGLAGGDTQYF
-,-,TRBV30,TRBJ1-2,TGTGCCTGGAGGTGGGGCAGATCGGCCTATGGCTACACCTTC,CAWRWGRSAYGYTF
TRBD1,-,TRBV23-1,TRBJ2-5,TGCGCCAGCAGTCTCCCGACAGGGGCCCCTCATCAAGAGACCCAGTACTTC,CASSLPTGAPHQETQYF
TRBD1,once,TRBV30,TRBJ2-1,TGTGCCTGGAGTAAGCCCGGGACAGGGTCCTACAATGAGCAGTTCTTC,CAWSKPGTGSYNEQFF
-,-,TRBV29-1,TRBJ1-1,TGCAGCGTTGGTTCATCAGGGACGGTGAACACTGAAGCTTTCTTT,CSVGSSGTVNTEAFF
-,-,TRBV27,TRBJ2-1,TGTGCCAGCAGTTTCCTGACAGTCGGAGTGTACAATGAGCAGTTCTTC,CASSFLTVGVYNEQFF
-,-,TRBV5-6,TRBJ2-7,TGTGCCAGCAGCTTGGGGCCAGGGATGGGCGAGCAGTACTTC,CASSLGPGMGEQYF
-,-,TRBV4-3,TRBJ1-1,TGCGCCAGCAGCCAAGGAGGGGTGAACACTGAAGCTTTCTTT,CASSQGGVNTEAFF
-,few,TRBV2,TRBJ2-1,TGTGCCAGCAGGTTACAGCACGATGAGCAGTTCTTC,CASRLQHDEQFF
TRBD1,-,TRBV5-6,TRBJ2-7,TGTGCCAGCAGCTTGGCCCAGGGGGCTCCCTACGAGCAGTACTTC,CASSLAQGAPYEQYF
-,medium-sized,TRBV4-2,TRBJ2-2,TGTGCCAGCAGCCAAACGGACAGAAAGAACACCGGGGAGCTGTTTTTT,CASSQTDRKNTGELFF
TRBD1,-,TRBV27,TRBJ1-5,TGTGCCAACGGAGACAGGGGGCCTGGCAATCAGCCCCAGCATTTT,CANGDRGPGNQPQHF
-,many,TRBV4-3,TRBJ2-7,TGCGCCAGCAGCCAAGATTCGGTCCCCTCCTACGAGCAGTACTTC,CASSQDSVPSYEQYF
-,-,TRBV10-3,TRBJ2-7,TGTGCCATCAGTGCCCCCGAGGGGGACGAGCAGTACTTC,CAISAPEGDEQYF
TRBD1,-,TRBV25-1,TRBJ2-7,TGTGCCAGCAGTGAGACAGGGACCTACGAGCAGTACTTC,CASSETGTYEQYF
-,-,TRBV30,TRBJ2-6,TGTGCCTGGAGCTTCTCTGGGGCCAACGTCCTGACTTTC,CAWSFSGANVLTF
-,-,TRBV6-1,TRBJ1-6,TGTGCCAGCAGTGATGGTGGGGGTTCACCCCTCCACTTT,CASSDGGGSPLHF
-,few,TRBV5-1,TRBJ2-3,TGCGCCAGCAGTCGGGATGTAACGGAGGATACGCAGTATTTT,CASSRDVTEDTQYF
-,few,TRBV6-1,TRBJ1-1,TGTGCCAGCACCGCCGACATGGGCACTGAAGCTTTCTTT,CASTADMGTEAFF
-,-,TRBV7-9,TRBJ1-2,TGTGCCAGCAGCTTAGAGGTGGGCTACACCTTC,CASSLEVGYTF